Detailed here is one TCR beta chain. This record belongs to a study of ipilimumab plus nivolumab after autologous stem cell transplantation. Study-level background: Typical patient got 5 ipilimumab doses and 7 or 8 nivolumab doses (median). Both relapsed and primary refractory DLBCL were included.

Only in-frame clones appear in the TCRdb table, and some are missing; sequencing was by immunoSEQ multiplex PCR. Altogether over 15,000 clones are present, approximately 79% being singletons, with the ten largest covering 35%. Trimming took 5 bases from V and 6 from J, leaving 13 bases between them. Germline values: CDR1 LNHDA, CDR2 SQIVND (reference sequence). The CDR3 runs 14 residues. Checkpoint therapy with ipilimumab 1 mg/kg began 14 to 28 days after transplant. The source material was PBMCs, sampled in a trial of ipilimumab plus nivolumab as post-transplant consolidation. The TCR originated in a male donor with diffuse large B-cell lymphoma. The V call is TRBV19, the J call TRBJ2-2; D is unclear. This CDR3 is CASSSSPAAGELFF. The CDR3 DNA reads TGTGCCAGTAGTTCGTCCCCTGCGGCCGGGGAGCTGTTTTTT.